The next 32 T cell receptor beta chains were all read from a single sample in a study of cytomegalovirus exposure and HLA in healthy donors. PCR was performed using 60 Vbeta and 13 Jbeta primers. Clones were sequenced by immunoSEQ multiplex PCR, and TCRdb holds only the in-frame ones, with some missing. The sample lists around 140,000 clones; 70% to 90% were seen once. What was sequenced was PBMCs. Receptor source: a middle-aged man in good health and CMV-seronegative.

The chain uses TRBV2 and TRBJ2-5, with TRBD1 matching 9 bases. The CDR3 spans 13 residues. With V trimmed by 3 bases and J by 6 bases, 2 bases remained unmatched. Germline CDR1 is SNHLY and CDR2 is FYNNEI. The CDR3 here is CASSEGQGQTQYF. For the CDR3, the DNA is TGTGCCAGCAGTGAGGGACAGGGACAGACCCAGTACTTC.

The CDR3 reads CASSKVETGNNEKLFF. CDR3 bases: TGTGCCAGCAGCAAAGTGGAGACAGGTAATAATGAAAAACTGTTTTTT. V is TRBV21-1 and J is TRBJ1-4; the D segment call TRBD1 is taken from the table without a DNA check. TRBV21-1 is noted as a pseudogene. The CDR3 is 16 residues long.

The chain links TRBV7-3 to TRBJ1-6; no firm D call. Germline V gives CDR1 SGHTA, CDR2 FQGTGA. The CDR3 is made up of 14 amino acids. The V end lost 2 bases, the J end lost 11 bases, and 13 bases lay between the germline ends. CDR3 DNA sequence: TGTGCCAGCAGCTTAGGAGGGTCCGAGGCACCCCTCCACTTT. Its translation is CASSLGGSEAPLHF.

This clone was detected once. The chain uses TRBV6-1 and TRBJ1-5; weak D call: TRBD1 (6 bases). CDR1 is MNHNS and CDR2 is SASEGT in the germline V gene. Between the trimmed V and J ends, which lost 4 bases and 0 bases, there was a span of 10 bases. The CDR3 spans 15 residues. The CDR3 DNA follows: TGTGCCAGCAGTGTACAGGGAGATAGCAATCAGCCCCAGCATTTT. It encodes CASSVQGDSNQPQHF.

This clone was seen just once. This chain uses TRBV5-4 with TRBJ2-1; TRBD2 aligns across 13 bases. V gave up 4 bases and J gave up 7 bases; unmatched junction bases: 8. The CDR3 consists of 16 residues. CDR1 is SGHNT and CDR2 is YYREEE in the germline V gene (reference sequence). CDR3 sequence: CASSIPTSGRLNEQFF. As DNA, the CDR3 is TGTGCCAGCAGCATTCCGACTAGCGGGAGGTTAAATGAGCAGTTCTTC.

The CDR3 here is CASSFRWSRYSYEQYF. CDR3 DNA: TGTGCCAGCAGCTTCCGATGGTCCAGGTACTCCTACGAGCAGTACTTC. V and J are TRBV5-6 and TRBJ2-7, with D uncertain. The V and J ends lost 2 bases and 0 bases respectively, with 15 bases between them. From germline, CDR1 is SGHDT and CDR2 YYEEEE. The CDR3 is made up of 16 amino acids.

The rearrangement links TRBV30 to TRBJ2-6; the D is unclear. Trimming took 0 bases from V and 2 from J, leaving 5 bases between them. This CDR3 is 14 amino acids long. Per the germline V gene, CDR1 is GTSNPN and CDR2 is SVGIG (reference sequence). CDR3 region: CAWSVSAGANVLTF. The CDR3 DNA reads TGTGCCTGGAGTGTATCCGCTGGGGCCAACGTCCTGACTTTC.

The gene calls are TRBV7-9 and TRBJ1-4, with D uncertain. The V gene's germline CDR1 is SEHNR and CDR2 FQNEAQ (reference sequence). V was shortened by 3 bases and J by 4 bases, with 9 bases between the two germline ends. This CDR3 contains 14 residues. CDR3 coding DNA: TGTGCCAGCAGCTTCGGAGGGTTTAATGAAAAACTGTTTTTT. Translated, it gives CASSFGGFNEKLFF.

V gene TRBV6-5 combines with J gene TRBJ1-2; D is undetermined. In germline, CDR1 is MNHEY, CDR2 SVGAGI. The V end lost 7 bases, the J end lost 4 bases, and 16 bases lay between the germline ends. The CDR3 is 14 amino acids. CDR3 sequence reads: CASTQTGGPYGYTF. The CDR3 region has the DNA TGTGCCAGCACCCAGACGGGAGGGCCCTATGGCTACACCTTC.

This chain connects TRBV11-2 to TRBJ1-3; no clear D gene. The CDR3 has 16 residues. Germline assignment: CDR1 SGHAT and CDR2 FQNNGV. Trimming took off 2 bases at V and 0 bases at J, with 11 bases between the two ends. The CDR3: CASSLTLRSSGNTIYF. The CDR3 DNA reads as TGTGCCAGCAGCTTAACCTTGAGGAGCTCTGGAAACACCATATATTTT.

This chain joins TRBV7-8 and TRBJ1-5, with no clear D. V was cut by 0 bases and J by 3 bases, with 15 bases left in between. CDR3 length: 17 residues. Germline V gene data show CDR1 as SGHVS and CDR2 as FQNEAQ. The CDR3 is CASSLALSNSVNQPQHF. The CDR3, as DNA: TGTGCCAGCAGCTTAGCGCTATCTAACTCCGTCAATCAGCCCCAGCATTTT.

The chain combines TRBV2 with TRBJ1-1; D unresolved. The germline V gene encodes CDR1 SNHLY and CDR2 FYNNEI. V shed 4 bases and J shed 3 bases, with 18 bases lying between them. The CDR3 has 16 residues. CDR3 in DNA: TGTGCCAGCAGTGTTGCCGCAAGGTTTAGCCACACTGAAGCTTTCTTT. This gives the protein CASSVAARFSHTEAFF.

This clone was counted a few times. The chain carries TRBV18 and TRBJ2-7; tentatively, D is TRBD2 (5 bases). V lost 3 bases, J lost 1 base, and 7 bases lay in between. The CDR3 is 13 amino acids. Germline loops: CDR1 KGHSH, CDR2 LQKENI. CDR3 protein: CASSPPGSYEQYF. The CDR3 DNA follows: TGTGCCAGCTCACCCCCGGGATCCTACGAGCAGTACTTC.

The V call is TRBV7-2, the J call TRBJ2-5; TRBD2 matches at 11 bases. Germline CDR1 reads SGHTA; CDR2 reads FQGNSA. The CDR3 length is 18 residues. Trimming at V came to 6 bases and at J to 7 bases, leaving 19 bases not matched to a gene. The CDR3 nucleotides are TGTGCCAGCAGTAAAGGAGCTAGCGGGGGGTCTCCGACGGGGACCCAGTACTTC. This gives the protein CASSKGASGGSPTGTQYF.

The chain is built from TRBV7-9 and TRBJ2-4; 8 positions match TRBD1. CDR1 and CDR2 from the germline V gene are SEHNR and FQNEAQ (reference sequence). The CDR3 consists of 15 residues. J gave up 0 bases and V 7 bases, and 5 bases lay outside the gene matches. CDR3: CASNGQGLAKNIQYF. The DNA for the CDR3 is TGTGCCAGCAACGGACAGGGACTAGCCAAAAACATTCAGTACTTC.

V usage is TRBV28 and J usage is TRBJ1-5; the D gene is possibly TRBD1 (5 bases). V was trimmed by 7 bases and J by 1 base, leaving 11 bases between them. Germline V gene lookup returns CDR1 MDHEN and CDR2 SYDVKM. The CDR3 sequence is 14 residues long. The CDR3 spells CASTGGGSNQPQHF. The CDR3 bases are TGTGCCAGCACCGGGGGGGGAAGCAATCAGCCCCAGCATTTT. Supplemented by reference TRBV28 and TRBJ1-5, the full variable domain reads DVKVTQSSRYLVKRTGEKVFLECVQDMDHENMFWYRQDPGLGLRLIYFSYDVKMKEKGDIPEGYSVSREKKERFSLILESASTNQTSMYLCASTGGGSNQPQHFGDGTRLSIL.

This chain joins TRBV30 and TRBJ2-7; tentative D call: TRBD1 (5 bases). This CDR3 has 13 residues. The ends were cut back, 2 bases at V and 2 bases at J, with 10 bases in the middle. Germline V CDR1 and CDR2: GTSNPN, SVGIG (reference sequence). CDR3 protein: CAWSRQGPYEQYF. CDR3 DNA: TGTGCCTGGAGTCGGCAGGGCCCCTACGAGCAGTACTTC.

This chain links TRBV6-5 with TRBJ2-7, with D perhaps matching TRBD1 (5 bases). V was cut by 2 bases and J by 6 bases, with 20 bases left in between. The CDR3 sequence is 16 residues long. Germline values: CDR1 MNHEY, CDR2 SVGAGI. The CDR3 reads CASSYGDGAKMAEQYF. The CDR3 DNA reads TGTGCCAGCAGTTACGGGGATGGGGCGAAAATGGCCGAGCAGTACTTC.

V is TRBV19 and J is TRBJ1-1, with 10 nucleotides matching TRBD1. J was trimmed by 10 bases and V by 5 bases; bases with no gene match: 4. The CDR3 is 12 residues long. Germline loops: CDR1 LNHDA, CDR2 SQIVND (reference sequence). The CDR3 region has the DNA TGTGCCAGTAGTCCCCGGACAGGGGGAGCTTTCTTT. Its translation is CASSPRTGGAFF.

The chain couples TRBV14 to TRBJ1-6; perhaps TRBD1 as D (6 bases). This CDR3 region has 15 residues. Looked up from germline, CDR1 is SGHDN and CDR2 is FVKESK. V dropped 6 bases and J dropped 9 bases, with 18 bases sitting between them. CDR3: CASSSPRTVGSPLHF. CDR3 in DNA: TGTGCCAGCAGTTCCCCCCGGACAGTCGGTTCACCCCTCCACTTT.

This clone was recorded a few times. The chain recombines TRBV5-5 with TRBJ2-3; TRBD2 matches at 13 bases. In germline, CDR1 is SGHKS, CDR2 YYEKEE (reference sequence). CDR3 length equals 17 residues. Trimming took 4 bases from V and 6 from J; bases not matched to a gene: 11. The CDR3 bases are TGTGCCAGCAGCCCGCTGGGGACTAGCGGGGTTTTCGATACGCAGTATTTT. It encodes CASSPLGTSGVFDTQYF.

In DNA form, the CDR3 reads TGCGCCAGCAGCCAAGAGGCCAGGCAAGAGACCCAGTACTTC. Its protein product is CASSQEARQETQYF. The chain carries TRBV4-1 and TRBJ2-5; no definite D call. The CDR3 totals 14 residues. CDR1 is MGHRA, CDR2 YSYEKL, per germline. The ends were cut back, 0 bases at V and 2 bases at J, with 7 bases in the middle.

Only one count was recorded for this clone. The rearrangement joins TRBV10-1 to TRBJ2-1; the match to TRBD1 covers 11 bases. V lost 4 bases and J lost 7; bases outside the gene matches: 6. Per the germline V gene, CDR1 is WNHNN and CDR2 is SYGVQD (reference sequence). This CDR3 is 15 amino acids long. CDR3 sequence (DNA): TGCGCCAGCAGTGGAGGACAGGGGGCAAGAAATGAGCAGTTCTTC. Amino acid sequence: CASSGGQGARNEQFF.

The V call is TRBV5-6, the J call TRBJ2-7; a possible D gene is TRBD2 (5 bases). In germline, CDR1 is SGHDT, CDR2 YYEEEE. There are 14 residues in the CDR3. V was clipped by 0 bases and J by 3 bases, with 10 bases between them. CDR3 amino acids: CASSLGRGFYEQYF. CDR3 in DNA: TGTGCCAGCAGCTTGGGACGAGGGTTCTACGAGCAGTACTTC.

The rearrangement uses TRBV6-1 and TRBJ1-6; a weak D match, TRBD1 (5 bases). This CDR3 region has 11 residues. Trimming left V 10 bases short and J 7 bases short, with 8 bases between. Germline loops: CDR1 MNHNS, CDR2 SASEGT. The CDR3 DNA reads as TGTGCCACCCGACAGAATTCACCCCTCCACTTT. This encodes CATRQNSPLHF.

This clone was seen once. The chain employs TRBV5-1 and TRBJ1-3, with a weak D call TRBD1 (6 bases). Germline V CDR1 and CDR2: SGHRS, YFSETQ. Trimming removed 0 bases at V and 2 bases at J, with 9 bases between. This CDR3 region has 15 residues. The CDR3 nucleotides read TGCGCCAGCAGCTTGGAAGGGGGAACTGGAAACACCATATATTTT. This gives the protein CASSLEGGTGNTIYF.

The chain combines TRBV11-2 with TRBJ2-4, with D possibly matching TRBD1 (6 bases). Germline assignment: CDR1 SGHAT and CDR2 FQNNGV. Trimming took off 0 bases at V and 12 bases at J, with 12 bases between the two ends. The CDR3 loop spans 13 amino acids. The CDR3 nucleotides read TGTGCCAGCAGCTTAGATCTACAGGGACATCAGTACTTC. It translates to CASSLDLQGHQYF.

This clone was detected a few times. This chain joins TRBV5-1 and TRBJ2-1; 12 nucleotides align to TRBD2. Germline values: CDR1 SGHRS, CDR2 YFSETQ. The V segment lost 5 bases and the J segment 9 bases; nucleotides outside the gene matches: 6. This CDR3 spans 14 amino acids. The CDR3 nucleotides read TGCGCCAGCAGGTCACTAGCGGGAGGCGTTGAGCAGTTCTTC. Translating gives CASRSLAGGVEQFF.

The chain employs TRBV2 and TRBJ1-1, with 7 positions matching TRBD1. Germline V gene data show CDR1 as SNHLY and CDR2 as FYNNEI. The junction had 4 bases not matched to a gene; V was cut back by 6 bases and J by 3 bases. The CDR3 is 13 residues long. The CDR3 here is CASSRQGYTEAFF. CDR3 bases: TGTGCCAGCAGCCGACAGGGTTACACTGAAGCTTTCTTT.

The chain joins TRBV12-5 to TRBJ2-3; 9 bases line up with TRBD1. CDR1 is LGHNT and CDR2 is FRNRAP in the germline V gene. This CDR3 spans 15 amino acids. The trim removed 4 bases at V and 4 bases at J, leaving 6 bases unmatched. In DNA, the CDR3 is TGTGCTAGTGGTTCACCGGGACAGGGTCCAGATACGCAGTATTTT. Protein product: CASGSPGQGPDTQYF. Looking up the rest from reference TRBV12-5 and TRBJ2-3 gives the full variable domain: DARVTQTPRHKVTEMGQEVTMRCQPILGHNTVFWYRQTMMQGLELLAYFRNRAPLDDSGMPKDRFSAEMPDATLATLKIQPSEPRDSAVYFCASGSPGQGPDTQYFGPGTRLTVL.

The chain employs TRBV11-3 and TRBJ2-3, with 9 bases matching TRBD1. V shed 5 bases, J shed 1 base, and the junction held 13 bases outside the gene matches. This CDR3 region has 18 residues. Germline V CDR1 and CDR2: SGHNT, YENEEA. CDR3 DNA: TGTGCCAGCAGCGGGGGACAGGGTCGTTCGCGTGGCACAGATACGCAGTATTTT. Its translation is CASSGGQGRSRGTDTQYF.

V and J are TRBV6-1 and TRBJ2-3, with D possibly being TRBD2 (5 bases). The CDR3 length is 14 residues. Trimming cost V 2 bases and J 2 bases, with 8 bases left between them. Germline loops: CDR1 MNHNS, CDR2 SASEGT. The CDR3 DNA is TGTGCCAGCAGTGAACCGGGGAACACAGATACGCAGTATTTT. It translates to CASSEPGNTDTQYF.